This entry is about one T cell receptor (beta chain). This record comes from a study of cytomegalovirus exposure and HLA in healthy donors. Trimming took 7 bases from V and 2 from J; bases not matched to a gene: 6. Germline V gives CDR1 SNHLY, CDR2 FYNNEI. The CDR3 has 14 amino acids. The primer mix had 60 Vbeta and 13 Jbeta primers. Method: immunoSEQ multiplex PCR; TCRdb's copy keeps in-frame clones and lacks some. The sample includes 85,000 to 130,000 clones, about 80% of them seen just once. This TCR derives from a female donor in good health and CMV-seropositive. The J gene is TRBJ2-7, the V gene TRBV2; 9 nucleotides align to TRBD1. Specimen: PBMCs. CDR3 region: CASTLDRGAYEQYF. CDR3 DNA sequence: TGTGCCAGCACCCTGGACAGGGGTGCCTACGAGCAGTACTTC.